This TCR beta chain was sequenced in a study of T cells in Graves' hyperthyroidism and ophthalmopathy. Exclusion followed for patients with uncontrolled infection, other autoimmune disease, pregnancy or lactation. Using over 8.5 ml of fresh peripheral blood, PBMCs were prepared. Germline V gives CDR1 SGDLS, CDR2 YYNGEE. V dropped 0 bases and J dropped 5 bases, with 14 bases sitting between them. This CDR3 is 15 amino acids long. TCR beta CDR3 regions were amplified from RNA transcripts. During a first-round RT-PCR of the TCR CDR3, the HTBI primer set was used. TCRdb ran MiXCR on the multiplex PCR reads and lists one entry per CDR3 protein. This table has roughly 500,000 distinct CDR3 sequences, about 16% appearing once.

The sequence derives from a woman between 25 and 40 years old with Graves' ophthalmopathy. The specimen was blood. The J gene is TRBJ2-5, the V gene TRBV9; D not certain. CDR3 residues: CASSVGPTPGETQYF. As DNA, the CDR3 is TGTGCCAGCAGCGTAGGCCCGACGCCCGGGGAGACCCAGTACTTC.